The following is a T cell receptor (beta chain) sequence with its context. What it binds is unknown. Exclusion of a patient followed from autoimmune disease history or systemic immunosuppression. This CDR3 spans 14 amino acids. Germline CDR1 SGHTA, CDR2 FQGTGA. With 3 bases clipped from V and 1 base from J, the junction kept 2 bases outside the gene matches. These data originate in a study of OX40 agonist ivuxolimab in advanced cancers. The wider study: Prior anti-PD-1, anti-PD-L1 or anti-CTLA-4 therapy was allowed; roughly 40% had some. Overall study results and limits: No antigen was identified for the clonally expanded peripheral T cells.

The table came from immunoSEQ multiplex PCR; TCRdb's copy has only in-frame clones and leaves some out. The data contain more than 75,000 clones, more than 70% of them seen just once; the ten biggest clones take up 0.22%. The sequence derives from an adult with an advanced solid tumor such as melanoma, head and neck, liver or kidney cancer. This sequence joins TRBV7-3 and TRBJ2-5, with 7 bases matching TRBD1. The sample consisted of CD4+ or CD8+ T cells sorted from blood, taken in a trial of the OX40 agonist ivuxolimab. The CDR3 DNA follows: TGTGCCAGCAGCTTGGACAGGACCCAAGAGACCCAGTACTTC. Its protein product is CASSLDRTQETQYF.